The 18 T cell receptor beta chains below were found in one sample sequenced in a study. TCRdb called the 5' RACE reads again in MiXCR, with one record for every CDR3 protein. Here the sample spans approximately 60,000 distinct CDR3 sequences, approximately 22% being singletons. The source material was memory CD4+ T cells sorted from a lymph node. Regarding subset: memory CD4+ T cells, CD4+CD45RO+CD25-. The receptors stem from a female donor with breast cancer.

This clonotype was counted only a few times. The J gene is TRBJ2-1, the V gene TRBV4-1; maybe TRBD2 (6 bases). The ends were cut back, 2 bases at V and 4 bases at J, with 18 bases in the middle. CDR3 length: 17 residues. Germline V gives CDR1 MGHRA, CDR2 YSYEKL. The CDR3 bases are TGCGCCAGCAGCCAAAATCTTAGGCGCGGGGATTACAATGAGCAGTTCTTC. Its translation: CASSQNLRRGDYNEQFF.

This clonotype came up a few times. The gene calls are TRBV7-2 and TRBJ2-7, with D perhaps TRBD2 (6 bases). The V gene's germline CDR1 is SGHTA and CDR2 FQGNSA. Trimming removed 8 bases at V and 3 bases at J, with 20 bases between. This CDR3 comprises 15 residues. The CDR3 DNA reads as TGTGCCAGCGGCGTTCGCTCGGGAGATCTCTACGAGCAGTACTTC. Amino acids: CASGVRSGDLYEQYF.

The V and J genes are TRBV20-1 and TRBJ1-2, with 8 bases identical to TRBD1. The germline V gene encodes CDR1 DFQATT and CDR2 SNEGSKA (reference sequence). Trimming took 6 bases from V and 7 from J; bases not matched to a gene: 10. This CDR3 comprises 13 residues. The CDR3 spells CSARRTGQGGYTF. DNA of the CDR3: TGCAGTGCCCGGAGGACAGGGCAAGGTGGCTACACCTTC.

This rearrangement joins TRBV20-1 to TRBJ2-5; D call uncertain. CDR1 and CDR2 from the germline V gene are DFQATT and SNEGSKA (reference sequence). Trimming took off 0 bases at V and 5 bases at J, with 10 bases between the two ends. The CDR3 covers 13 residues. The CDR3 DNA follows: TGCAGTGCTAGAGATGCTCTCTGGGAGACCCAGTACTTC. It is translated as CSARDALWETQYF.

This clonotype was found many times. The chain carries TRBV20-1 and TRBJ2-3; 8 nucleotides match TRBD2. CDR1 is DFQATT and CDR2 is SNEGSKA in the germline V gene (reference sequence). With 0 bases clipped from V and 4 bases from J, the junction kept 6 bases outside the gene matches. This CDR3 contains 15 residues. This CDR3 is CSAREKAGVPDTQYF. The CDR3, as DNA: TGCAGTGCTAGAGAGAAAGCGGGAGTCCCAGATACGCAGTATTTT.

Written as DNA, the CDR3 is TGTGCCAGCAGCTTAGGGGCAGGGTACATCACAGATACGCAGTATTTT. It codes for CASSLGAGYITDTQYF. This chain uses TRBV7-3 with TRBJ2-3; perhaps TRBD1 as D (5 bases). The V gene's germline CDR1 is SGHTA and CDR2 FQGTGA. Trimming removed 2 bases at V and 2 bases at J, with 14 bases between. CDR3 size: 16 residues.

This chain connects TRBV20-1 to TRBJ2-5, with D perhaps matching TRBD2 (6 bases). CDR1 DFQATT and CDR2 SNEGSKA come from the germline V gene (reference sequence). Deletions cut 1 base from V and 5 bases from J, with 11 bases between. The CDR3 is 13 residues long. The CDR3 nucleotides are TGCAGTGCTAGAGTTAGCGGTTTGGAGACCCAGTACTTC. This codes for CSARVSGLETQYF.

The CDR3, as DNA: TGCAGTGCTGGGGGGGGGGCGTACGGCTACACCTTC. Amino acids: CSAGGGAYGYTF. The V and J genes are TRBV20-1 and TRBJ1-2; TRBD1 is a possible D gene (6 bases). The V and J ends lost 5 bases and 8 bases respectively, with 15 bases between them. CDR3 length: 12 amino acids. Germline V gene lookup returns CDR1 DFQATT and CDR2 SNEGSKA (reference sequence).

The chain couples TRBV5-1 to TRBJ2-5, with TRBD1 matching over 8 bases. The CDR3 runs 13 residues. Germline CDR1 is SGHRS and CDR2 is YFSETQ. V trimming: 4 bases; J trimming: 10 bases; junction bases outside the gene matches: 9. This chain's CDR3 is CASSIEGQEGQYF. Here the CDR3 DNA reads TGCGCCAGCAGCATTGAGGGACAGGAGGGCCAGTACTTC.

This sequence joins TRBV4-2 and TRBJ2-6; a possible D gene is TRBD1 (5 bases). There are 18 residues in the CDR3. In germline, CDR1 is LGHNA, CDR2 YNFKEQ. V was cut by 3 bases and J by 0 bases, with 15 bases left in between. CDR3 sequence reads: CASSQDTGGSSGANVLTF. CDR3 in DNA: TGTGCCAGCAGCCAGGATACAGGTGGATCCTCTGGGGCCAACGTCCTGACTTTC.

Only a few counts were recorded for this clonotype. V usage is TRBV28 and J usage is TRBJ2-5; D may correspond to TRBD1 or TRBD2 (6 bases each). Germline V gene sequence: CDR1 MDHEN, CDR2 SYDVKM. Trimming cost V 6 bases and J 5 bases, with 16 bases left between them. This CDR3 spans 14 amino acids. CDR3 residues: CASSERGGPETQYF. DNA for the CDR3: TGTGCCAGCAGCGAACGTGGGGGGCCGGAGACCCAGTACTTC.

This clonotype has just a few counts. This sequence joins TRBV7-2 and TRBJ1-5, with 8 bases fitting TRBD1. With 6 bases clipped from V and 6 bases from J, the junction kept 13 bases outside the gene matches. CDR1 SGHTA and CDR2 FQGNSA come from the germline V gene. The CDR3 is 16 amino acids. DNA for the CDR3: TGTGCCAGCAGTCCCGGGCCTGACAGGGGTCGTCAGCCCCAGCATTTT. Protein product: CASSPGPDRGRQPQHF.

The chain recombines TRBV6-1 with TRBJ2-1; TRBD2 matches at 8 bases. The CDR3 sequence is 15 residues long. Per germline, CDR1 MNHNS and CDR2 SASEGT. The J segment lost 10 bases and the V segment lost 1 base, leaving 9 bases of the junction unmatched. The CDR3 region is CASSEGPGLVREQFF. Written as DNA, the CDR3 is TGTGCCAGCAGTGAAGGACCGGGACTAGTTAGGGAGCAGTTCTTC.

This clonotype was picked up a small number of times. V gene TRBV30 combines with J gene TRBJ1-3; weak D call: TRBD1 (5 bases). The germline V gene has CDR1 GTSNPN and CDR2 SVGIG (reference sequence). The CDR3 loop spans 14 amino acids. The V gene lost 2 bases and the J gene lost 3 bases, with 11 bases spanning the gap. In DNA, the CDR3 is TGTGCCTGGAGTATAGGACATGATGGAAACACCATATATTTT. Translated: CAWSIGHDGNTIYF.

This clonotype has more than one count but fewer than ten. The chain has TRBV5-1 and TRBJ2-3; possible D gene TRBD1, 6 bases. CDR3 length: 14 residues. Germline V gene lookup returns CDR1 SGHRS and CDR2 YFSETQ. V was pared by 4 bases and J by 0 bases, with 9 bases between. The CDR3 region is CASSRDKSTDTQYF. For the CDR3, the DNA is TGCGCCAGCAGCCGGGACAAGAGCACAGATACGCAGTATTTT.

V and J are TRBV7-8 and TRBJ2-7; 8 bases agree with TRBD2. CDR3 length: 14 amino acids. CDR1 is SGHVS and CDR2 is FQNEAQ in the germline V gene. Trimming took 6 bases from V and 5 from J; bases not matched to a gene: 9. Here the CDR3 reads CASSTGLVHNEQYF. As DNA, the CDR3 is TGTGCCAGCAGTACGGGACTAGTACACAACGAGCAGTACTTC.

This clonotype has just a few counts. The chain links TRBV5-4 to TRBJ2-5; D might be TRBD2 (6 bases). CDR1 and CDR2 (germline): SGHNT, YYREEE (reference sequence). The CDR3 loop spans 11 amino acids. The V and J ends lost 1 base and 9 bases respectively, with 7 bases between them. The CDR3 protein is CASSLREAQYF. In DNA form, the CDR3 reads TGTGCCAGCAGCTTGAGGGAGGCCCAGTACTTC.

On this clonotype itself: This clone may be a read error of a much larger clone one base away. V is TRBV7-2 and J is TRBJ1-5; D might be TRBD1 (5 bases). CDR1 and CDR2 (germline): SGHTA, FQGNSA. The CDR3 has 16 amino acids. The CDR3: CASSLRGGALNRPQHF. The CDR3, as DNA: TGTGCCAGCAGCTTACGTGGAGGGGCGCTGAATCGGCCCCAGCATTTT.